This T cell receptor beta chain was profiled in a study of T cells in Graves' hyperthyroidism and ophthalmopathy. General observations from the study: Progression to ophthalmopathy was predicted a median of approximately seven months early. A 13 V-J model separated ophthalmopathy from stable hyperthyroidism.

This clonotype was observed many times. Its cognate antigen is unknown. With 0 bases clipped from V and 5 bases from J, the junction kept 6 bases outside the gene matches. The CDR3 has 17 residues. Germline V CDR1 and CDR2: SQVTM, ANQGSEA. Amplification targeted TCR beta CDR3 regions from RNA transcripts. The TCR CDR3 was amplified in a first-round RT-PCR using the HTBI primer set. Each CDR3 protein gets one entry after TCRdb re-called the multiplex PCR reads with MiXCR. The sample gives some 360,000 distinct CDR3 sequences, approximately 14% of which show up once; 11% is in the top ten. Specimen: blood. The clonotype was recovered from a woman between 55 and 75 years old with Graves' hyperthyroidism. V usage is TRBV29-1 and J usage is TRBJ2-2; 13 nucleotides align to TRBD2. CDR3 sequence (DNA): TGCAGCGTTGAAGAGGAAGGGACTAGCGGGAAAACCGGGGAGCTGTTTTTT. This translates into CSVEEEGTSGKTGELFF.